These T cell receptor beta chains were read from a single sample in a study of OX40 agonist ivuxolimab in advanced cancers. Repertoires were generated with immunoSEQ multiplex PCR, while TCRdb's copy carries only in-frame clones and drops some. The sample holds almost 80,000 clones; more than 75% are singletons and the top ten take around 0.23%. This specimen consisted of CD4+ or CD8+ T cells sorted from blood, obtained in a trial of the OX40 agonist ivuxolimab. Receptors were obtained from an adult with an advanced solid tumor such as melanoma, head and neck, liver or kidney cancer. Each CDR3 is given with its conserved first and last residue. The D gene is left open where the match is weak. Size values are once, few and many counts, or a class for expanded clones, and some rows have none.

>TRBJ1-2|.|TRBV28|.
TGTGCCAGCAGTTTAGTTTCGAGGGGCGGCTACACCTTC
CASSLVSRGGYTF
>TRBJ2-2|.|TRBV5-1|.
TGCGCCAGCAGATACGGACTCAACACCGGGGAGCTGTTTTTT
CASRYGLNTGELFF
>TRBJ1-3|.|TRBV7-9|.
TGTGCCAGCAGAAGGGTCGAGGCTTCTGGAAACACCATATATTTT
CASRRVEASGNTIYF
>TRBJ1-1|.|TRBV11-2|.
TGTGCCAGCAGCTTGGAGGCTGAAGCTTTCTTT
CASSLEAEAFF
>TRBJ1-6|.|TRBV6-5|few
TGTGCCAGCAGTTACCTAGGGACACAGAGTAATTCACCCCTCCACTTT
CASSYLGTQSNSPLHF
>TRBJ1-2|.|TRBV7-9|.
TGTGCCAGCAGCTCCTTTAGGAGGTCTGGCTACACCTTC
CASSSFRRSGYTF
>TRBJ2-6|.|TRBV7-2|.
TGTGCCAGCAGCGCCAACTCTGGGGCCAACGTCCTGACTTTC
CASSANSGANVLTF
>TRBJ1-5|.|TRBV6-1|.
TGTGCCAGCAGTGAAGTAGACGGCAATCAGCCCCAGCATTTT
CASSEVDGNQPQHF
>TRBJ2-1|TRBD2|TRBV27|.
TGTGCCAGCAGCTTAAGACTAGCGGGTCAAAAATCATACAATGAGCAGTTCTTC
CASSLRLAGQKSYNEQFF
>TRBJ2-1|TRBD2|TRBV4-2|.
TGTGCCAGCAGCCAGGGAGCTAGCGGGAGCTCCTACAATGAGCAGTTCTTC
CASSQGASGSSYNEQFF
>TRBJ1-2|.|TRBV5-6|once
TGTGCCAGCGAAGGGACGAGGCTTTATGGCTACACCTTC
CASEGTRLYGYTF
>TRBJ2-7|.|TRBV15|.
TGTGCCACCAGCACCAGGACGTCCCCCTACGAGCAGTACTTC
CATSTRTSPYEQYF
>TRBJ2-1|TRBD2|TRBV6-6|.
TGTGCCAGCAGAGAACCTAGCGGGAGGGGCAGGCAGTTCTTC
CASREPSGRGRQFF
>TRBJ1-2|.|TRBV2|.
TGTGCCAGCAGAGATTCCGGACCGTCGTCTACTGGCTACACCTTC
CASRDSGPSSTGYTF
>TRBJ1-1|.|TRBV18|.
TGTGCCAGCTCACCAACGACAGAAATGAACACTGAAGCTTTCTTT
CASSPTTEMNTEAFF
>TRBJ2-5|.|TRBV19|few
TGTGCCAGTAGTAGGGGGGAGACCCAGTACTTC
CASSRGETQYF
>TRBJ1-5|.|TRBV6-1|.
TGTGCCAGCAGTCGGGATTATAGCAATCAGCCCCAGCATTTT
CASSRDYSNQPQHF